Below are 23 T cell receptor beta chains sequenced from a single sample in a study of cytomegalovirus exposure and HLA in healthy donors (dated by TCRdb to about 2017). Library prep was done by the immunoSEQ multiplex PCR assay. For the multiplex PCR, a mixture combining 60 forward primers for TCR Vbeta segments and 13 reverse primers for TCR Jbeta segments was used. In TCRdb, the immuneACCESS table is reduced to in-frame sequences with V and J assigned. These tables do not hold every clone; where another copy was compared, an unresolved V gene accounts for under half, and the others remain unexplained. Recorded for this sample are some 200,000 clones; 75% to 85% of them occurred a single time. The ten largest make up under 2% of the sample. Sequencing was carried out using PBMCs. The receptors were gathered from a girl aged 5-17 years in good health and CMV-seropositive.

This chain links TRBV5-4 with TRBJ2-1; weak D call: TRBD2 (6 bases). Germline V CDR1 and CDR2: SGHNT, YYREEE (reference sequence). The CDR3 covers 14 residues. Between the trimmed V and J ends, which lost 0 bases and 10 bases, there was a span of 14 bases. For the CDR3, the DNA is TGTGCCAGCAGCTTGGAGGGACTCCCATGGGAGCAGTTCTTC. Translating it yields CASSLEGLPWEQFF.

V usage is TRBV7-6 and J usage is TRBJ1-1; D not resolved. From germline, CDR1 is SGHVS and CDR2 FNYEAQ. The CDR3 sequence is 13 residues long. Trimming took off 3 bases at V and 1 base at J, with 6 bases between the two ends. CDR3 sequence (DNA): TGTGCCAGCAGCTTTTACACGAACACTGAAGCTTTCTTT. Its protein product is CASSFYTNTEAFF. Using reference TRBV7-6 and TRBJ1-1 for the parts outside the CDR3, the full variable domain is GAGVSQSPRYKVTKRGQDVALRCDPISGHVSLYWYRQALGQGPEFLTYFNYEAQQDKSGLPNDRFSAERPEGSISTLTIQRTEQRDSAMYRCASSFYTNTEAFFGQGTRLTVV.

This clone has only a few counts. The chain has TRBV11-3 and TRBJ2-1, with 12 bases matching TRBD2. The CDR3 totals 20 residues. The V segment lost 0 bases and the J segment 1 base; nucleotides outside the gene matches: 10. The germline V gene has CDR1 SGHNT and CDR2 YENEEA. Here the CDR3 DNA reads TGTGCCAGCAGCTTAGAAGGCGTACTAGCGGGGGGTAGGTCCTACAATGAGCAGTTCTTC. As protein: CASSLEGVLAGGRSYNEQFF. The full variable domain, completed using reference TRBV11-3 and TRBJ2-1, is EAGVVQSPRYKIIEKKQPVAFWCNPISGHNTLYWYLQNLGQGPELLIRYENEEAVDDSQLPKDRFSAERLKGVDSTLKIQPAELGDSAVYLCASSLEGVLAGGRSYNEQFFGPGTRLTVL.

The V and J genes are TRBV19 and TRBJ2-3, with D maybe TRBD2 (6 bases). V was clipped by 7 bases and J by 1 base, with 9 bases between them. Looked up from germline, CDR1 is LNHDA and CDR2 is SQIVND (reference sequence). The CDR3 is made up of 13 amino acids. CDR3 coding DNA: TGTGCCAGTATCCCGGGGGGCACAGATACGCAGTATTTT. Translated, it gives CASIPGGTDTQYF.

The chain is built from TRBV10-3 and TRBJ2-7, with 10 bases fitting TRBD2. Germline CDR1 is ENHRY and CDR2 is SYGVKD. Trimming removed 4 bases from V and 5 bases from J; junction bases left unmatched: 11. The CDR3 sequence is 16 residues long. CDR3 bases: TGTGCCATCAGTGCGTGGGGAGCGGGGGGGGTCAACGAGCAGTACTTC. The encoded protein is CAISAWGAGGVNEQYF.

V and J are TRBV11-3 and TRBJ1-2; 7 positions agree with TRBD1. From germline, CDR1 is SGHNT and CDR2 YENEEA. The CDR3 runs 14 residues. Germline trimming cut 3 bases from V and 3 bases from J; bases unmatched to any gene: 4. The DNA for the CDR3 is TGTGCCAGCAGCTTGGCAGGGGGAGACTATGGCTACACCTTC. Protein: CASSLAGGDYGYTF.

Only one count was recorded for this clone. V gene TRBV7-6 combines with J gene TRBJ2-5; TRBD2 agrees at 12 bases. The CDR3 covers 18 residues. V shed 5 bases, J shed 1 base, and the junction held 11 bases outside the gene matches. Per germline, CDR1 SGHVS and CDR2 FNYEAQ. The CDR3 sequence: CASSTRMTSGGPQETQYF. Written as DNA, the CDR3 is TGTGCCAGCAGCACACGTATGACTAGCGGGGGCCCCCAAGAGACCCAGTACTTC.

CDR3 region: CASSDLAGGPGNEQFF. The CDR3, as DNA: TGCGCCAGCAGTGACTTAGCGGGGGGGCCGGGCAATGAGCAGTTCTTC. The rearrangement uses TRBV10-1 and TRBJ2-1; TRBD2 matches 11 bases. Germline assignment: CDR1 WNHNN and CDR2 SYGVQD (reference sequence). This CDR3 spans 16 amino acids. Losses at the gene ends were 3 bases for V and 6 bases for J; bases not matched to a gene: 7.

The rearrangement uses TRBV4-3 and TRBJ2-2; D might be TRBD1 (5 bases). V was cut by 8 bases and J by 1 base, with 14 bases left in between. Germline CDR1 and CDR2: LGHNA and YSLEER. The CDR3 has 15 residues. For the CDR3, the DNA is TGCGCCAGCTCAGGGTATGGGCAGAACACCGGGGAGCTGTTTTTT. As protein: CASSGYGQNTGELFF.

The rearrangement uses TRBV6-5 and TRBJ2-1; TRBD2 matches 8 bases. V gave up 6 bases and J gave up 6 bases; unmatched junction bases: 10. The CDR3 is 15 residues long. Germline V CDR1 and CDR2: MNHEY, SVGAGI. Here the CDR3 reads CASSPTSGAPNEQFF. CDR3 sequence (DNA): TGTGCCAGCAGCCCTACTAGCGGTGCACCCAATGAGCAGTTCTTC.

CDR3 nucleotides: TGCGCCAGCAGAACTAGCGGGGGACCGGAGACCCAGTACTTC. Protein: CASRTSGGPETQYF. This chain links TRBV5-1 with TRBJ2-5; TRBD2 matches at 11 bases. Per germline, CDR1 SGHRS and CDR2 YFSETQ. Germline trimming cut 5 bases from V and 5 bases from J; bases unmatched to any gene: 5. CDR3 length: 14 amino acids.

This clone has a single count. The chain recombines TRBV2 with TRBJ1-1; D perhaps matches TRBD1 (6 bases). The CDR3 has 15 amino acids. Trimming cost V 9 bases and J 4 bases, with 21 bases left between them. Per the germline V gene, CDR1 is SNHLY and CDR2 is FYNNEI. CDR3 loop: CASAFQQGMSTEAFF. CDR3 DNA sequence: TGTGCCAGTGCCTTCCAACAGGGAATGAGCACTGAAGCTTTCTTT.

The rearrangement links TRBV28 to TRBJ2-5; unclear D gene. V lost 2 bases and J 4 bases, leaving 2 bases between the germline ends. There are 11 residues in the CDR3. Germline lookup yields CDR1 MDHEN and CDR2 SYDVKM. CDR3 amino acids: CASSLRETQYF. The CDR3 nucleotides are TGTGCCAGCAGTTTACGAGAGACCCAGTACTTC.

The gene calls are TRBV29-1 and TRBJ1-1, with a tentative D call TRBD1 (6 bases). In germline, CDR1 is SQVTM, CDR2 ANQGSEA. There are 11 residues in the CDR3. Trimming shortened V by 6 bases and J by 6 bases, and 11 bases separated the two germline ends. This chain's CDR3 is CSVRGGPEAFF. In DNA form, the CDR3 reads TGCAGCGTCCGGGGGGGCCCTGAAGCTTTCTTT.

V usage is TRBV11-3 and J usage is TRBJ2-7, with D perhaps matching TRBD2 (6 bases). The CDR3 contains 14 residues. V lost 5 bases and J lost 1, with 12 bases in between. Germline V lookup: CDR1 SGHNT, CDR2 YENEEA. In DNA form, the CDR3 reads TGTGCCAGCAGCCCTGGTGGGGGGTCCTACGAGCAGTACTTC. As protein: CASSPGGGSYEQYF.

V gene TRBV2 combines with J gene TRBJ1-3, with 12 bases that match TRBD1. The CDR3 contains 18 residues. With V trimmed by 10 bases and J by 0 bases, 13 bases remained unmatched. Germline V lookup: CDR1 SNHLY, CDR2 FYNNEI. DNA for the CDR3: TGTGCCACCGAAAGGGGACAGGGGGCCGTAAGCTCTGGAAACACCATATATTTT. This encodes CATERGQGAVSSGNTIYF.

The chain carries TRBV29-1 and TRBJ1-2; tentative D call: TRBD1 (6 bases). Germline V CDR1 and CDR2: SQVTM, ANQGSEA. V lost 8 bases and J 7 bases, leaving 14 bases between the germline ends. The CDR3 length is 11 residues. This chain's CDR3 is CSTEGGGGYTF. The CDR3 nucleotides read TGCAGCACTGAGGGGGGGGGTGGCTACACCTTC.

This clone was observed a single time. The chain couples TRBV5-1 to TRBJ2-7; TRBD1 matches at 8 bases. The J segment lost 2 bases and the V segment lost 0 bases, leaving 13 bases of the junction unmatched. Germline V gene sequence: CDR1 SGHRS, CDR2 YFSETQ. The CDR3 has 18 residues. The DNA for the CDR3 is TGCGCCAGCAGCTTGGCCAAGCTACCGGGACAGGCCGCCTACGAGCAGTACTTC. Protein product: CASSLAKLPGQAAYEQYF.

The V gene is TRBV7-8, the J gene TRBJ1-1; 10 bases fit TRBD1. This CDR3 is 14 amino acids long. Per the germline V gene, CDR1 is SGHVS and CDR2 is FQNEAQ. With 4 bases clipped from V and 7 bases from J, the junction kept 6 bases outside the gene matches. CDR3 coding DNA: TGTGCCAGCAGCTCAGGGACAGGGGCCTTTGAAGCTTTCTTT. Its translation: CASSSGTGAFEAFF. Full variable domain (missing parts from reference TRBV7-8 and TRBJ1-1): GAGVSQSPRYKVAKRGQDVALRCDPISGHVSLFWYQQALGQGPEFLTYFQNEAQLDKSGLPSDRFFAERPEGSVSTLKIQRTQQEDSAVYLCASSSGTGAFEAFFGQGTRLTVV.

This chain uses TRBV2 with TRBJ1-3, with a possible D match to TRBD1 (6 bases). The length of the CDR3 is 15 residues. CDR1 SNHLY and CDR2 FYNNEI come from the germline V gene. V was shortened by 0 bases and J by 2 bases, with 8 bases between the two germline ends. As DNA, the CDR3 is TGTGCCAGCAGTGAAGCGGGACAAGCTGGAAACACCATATATTTT. It translates to CASSEAGQAGNTIYF.

The V gene is TRBV28, the J gene TRBJ1-2; a possible D gene is TRBD1 (6 bases). Germline V gene sequence: CDR1 MDHEN, CDR2 SYDVKM. The length of the CDR3 is 14 residues. V was trimmed by 4 bases and J by 7 bases, leaving 16 bases between them. In nucleotides, the CDR3 is TGTGCCAGCAGTTCTCAGGGGTTTTTGGGTGGCTACACCTTC. It yields the protein CASSSQGFLGGYTF.

The sample holds one count of this clone. The rearrangement links TRBV4-1 to TRBJ1-2, with a tentative D call TRBD1 (5 bases). Trimming pared 0 bases from V and 2 bases from J, leaving 16 bases between. The CDR3 spans 17 residues. Germline-derived CDR1 and CDR2 are MGHRA and YSYEKL. The CDR3 protein is CASSQEGLLFRNYGYTF. The CDR3 nucleotides read TGCGCCAGCAGCCAAGAGGGGCTGCTCTTTCGGAACTATGGCTACACCTTC.

This chain joins TRBV6-5 and TRBJ2-3, with TRBD1 matching 7 bases. The CDR3 runs to 16 residues. Germline-derived CDR1 and CDR2 are MNHEY and SVGAGI. J was trimmed by 2 bases and V by 0 bases; bases with no gene match: 5. DNA for the CDR3: TGTGCCAGCAGTTACTCTGGGGGACAGATCACAGATACGCAGTATTTT. Amino acids: CASSYSGGQITDTQYF.